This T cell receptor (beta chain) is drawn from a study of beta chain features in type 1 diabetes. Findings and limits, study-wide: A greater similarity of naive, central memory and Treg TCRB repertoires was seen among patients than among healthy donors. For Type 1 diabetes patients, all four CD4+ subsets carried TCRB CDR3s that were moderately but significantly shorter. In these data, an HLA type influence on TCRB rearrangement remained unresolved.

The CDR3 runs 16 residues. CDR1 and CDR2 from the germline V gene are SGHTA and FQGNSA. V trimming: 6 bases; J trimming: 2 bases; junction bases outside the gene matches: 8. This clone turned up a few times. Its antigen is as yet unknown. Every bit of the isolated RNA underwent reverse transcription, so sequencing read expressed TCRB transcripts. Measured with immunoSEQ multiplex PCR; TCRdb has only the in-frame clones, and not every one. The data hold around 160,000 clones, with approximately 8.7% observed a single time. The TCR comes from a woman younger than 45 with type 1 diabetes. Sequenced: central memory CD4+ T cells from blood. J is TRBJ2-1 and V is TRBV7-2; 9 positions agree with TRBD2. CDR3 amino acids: CASSRRLAVPYNEQFF. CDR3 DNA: TGTGCCAGCAGTCGAAGACTAGCGGTGCCCTACAATGAGCAGTTCTTC. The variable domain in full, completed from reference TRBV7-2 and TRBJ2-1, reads GAGVSQSPSNKVTEKGKDVELRCDPISGHTALYWYRQSLGQGLEFLIYFQGNSAPDKSGLPSDRFSAERTGGSVSTLTIQRTQQEDSAVYLCASSRRLAVPYNEQFFGPGTRLTVL.